This TCR beta chain was recorded in a study of blood T cell repertoires in COVID-19. Sequenced by immunoSEQ multiplex PCR; TCRdb stores in-frame clones only, minus some. The table lists about 210,000 clones, 80% to 90% of them singletons, with 10% to 13% in the top ten. Those enrolled in Seattle joined during active infection and were followed longitudinally afterward. Germline V CDR1 and CDR2: MNHEY, SVGAGI. Germline trimming cut 11 bases from V and 3 bases from J; bases unmatched to any gene: 5. The CDR3 loop spans 13 amino acids. The sequenced material came from peripheral blood. The chain couples TRBV6-5 to TRBJ1-1, with 11 bases matching TRBD1. The receptor comes from an elderly woman with COVID-19, enrolled during active disease. Here the CDR3 DNA reads TGTGCCGGAGTGGGACAGGGGGACACTGAAGCTTTCTTT. It yields the protein CAGVGQGDTEAFF.